The 22 T cell receptor beta chains listed next were all sequenced from one sample in a study of blood T cell repertoires in COVID-19. This table comes from immunoSEQ multiplex PCR, and its TCRdb copy is limited to in-frame clones, with some not included. Of some 91,000 clones in the sample, 90% were seen once. Sequencing was carried out using peripheral blood. These receptors came from a man aged 55 to 70 with acute or convalescent COVID-19.

This chain joins TRBV7-2 and TRBJ1-3, with D possibly being TRBD1 (5 bases). Trimming took off 5 bases at V and 0 bases at J, with 20 bases between the two ends. The germline V gene has CDR1 SGHTA and CDR2 FQGNSA. This CDR3 spans 18 amino acids. CDR3 sequence reads: CASSPGAGIYPSGNTIYF. The CDR3 DNA sequence: TGTGCCAGCAGCCCCGGTGCAGGGATTTACCCCTCTGGAAACACCATATATTTT.

The chain uses TRBV6-6 and TRBJ1-6, with TRBD1 as a possible D gene (6 bases). The germline V and J ends were trimmed by 5 bases and 0 bases, with 14 bases remaining between them. The CDR3 contains 17 residues. CDR1 is MNHNY and CDR2 is SVGAGI in the germline V gene (reference sequence). As DNA, the CDR3 is TGTGCCAGCAGTCTCGGACAGTTTAGCTCCTATAATTCACCCCTCCACTTT. Its protein is CASSLGQFSSYNSPLHF.

This clone was seen a few times. This rearrangement joins TRBV6-5 to TRBJ2-7, with D possibly matching TRBD1 (9 bases). This CDR3 is 14 amino acids long. Trimming took 7 bases from V and 2 from J, leaving 15 bases between them. The V gene's germline CDR1 is MNHEY and CDR2 SVGAGI. CDR3 sequence: CASTGGTGTYEQYF. CDR3 coding DNA: TGTGCCAGCACGGGGGGGACAGGGACCTACGAGCAGTACTTC.

This clone has a handful of counts. The chain links TRBV12-5 to TRBJ1-2; D gene unclear. V was cut by 7 bases and J by 3 bases, with 12 bases left in between. The CDR3 spans 13 residues. Per germline, CDR1 LGHNT and CDR2 FRNRAP. The CDR3 nucleotides are TGTGCTAGTGCCTGGACCGGGGACTATGGCTACACCTTC. It codes for CASAWTGDYGYTF.

The V call is TRBV7-8, the J call TRBJ2-3; maybe TRBD1 (5 bases). Germline lookup yields CDR1 SGHVS and CDR2 FQNEAQ. Trimming left V 4 bases short and J 4 bases short, with 12 bases between. The CDR3 spans 14 residues. The CDR3 reads CASSSEEGADTQYF. CDR3 DNA: TGTGCCAGCAGCTCCGAGGAAGGGGCAGATACGCAGTATTTT.

The J gene is TRBJ1-1, the V gene TRBV5-1, with D unclear. With 4 bases removed from V and 0 bases from J, the gap between germline ends came to 13 bases. The CDR3 covers 15 residues. Germline lookup yields CDR1 SGHRS and CDR2 YFSETQ. CDR3 protein: CASSPAGNMNTEAFF. CDR3 DNA sequence: TGCGCCAGCAGCCCCGCCGGGAACATGAACACTGAAGCTTTCTTT.

The chain couples TRBV11-2 to TRBJ1-1; TRBD1 aligns across 7 bases. The CDR3 consists of 14 residues. Trimming took 6 bases from V and 4 from J; bases not matched to a gene: 8. The germline gives CDR1 SGHAT, CDR2 FQNNGV. For the CDR3, the DNA is TGTGCCAGCAGTCTGGACAGGAGGCTCACTGAAGCTTTCTTT. Encoded protein: CASSLDRRLTEAFF.

The J gene is TRBJ1-4, the V gene TRBV19; D ambiguous. Germline loops: CDR1 LNHDA, CDR2 SQIVND (reference sequence). V was pared by 11 bases and J by 0 bases, with 16 bases between. This CDR3 comprises 15 residues. As DNA, the CDR3 is TGTGCCGGAGGTACCCGCAGCGCAACTAATGAAAAACTGTTTTTT. Its translation is CAGGTRSATNEKLFF.

This chain links TRBV6-1 with TRBJ2-1; TRBD2 matches at 12 bases. CDR1 is MNHNS and CDR2 is SASEGT in the germline V gene. The V gene end was trimmed by 4 bases and the J gene end by 6 bases; junction bases not matched to a gene: 7. The CDR3 runs 16 residues. The CDR3 nucleotides are TGTGCCAGCAGTGGGATACTAGCGGGGGGCCTCAATGAGCAGTTCTTC. Translation gives CASSGILAGGLNEQFF.

This clone was seen only a few times. The V call is TRBV12-5, the J call TRBJ2-1; no clear D. The germline CDR1 and CDR2 sequences are LGHNT and FRNRAP. This CDR3 is 20 amino acids long. V lost 1 base, J lost 0 bases, and 22 bases lay in between. CDR3 in DNA: TGTGCTAGTGGTTTGGACCTCCGGCCCCAGGTTTTCGACTCCTACAATGAGCAGTTCTTC. This codes for CASGLDLRPQVFDSYNEQFF.

This clone came up once. This rearrangement joins TRBV12-3 or TRBV12-4 to TRBJ2-2; D might be TRBD2 (7 bases). The V end was cut by 5 bases, the J end by 9 bases, with 10 bases between. The CDR3 totals 12 residues. CDR3 sequence (DNA): TGTGCCAGCAGTCCCGGGGGGCGGGAGCTGTTTTTT. Translating gives CASSPGGRELFF.

V gene TRBV11-2 combines with J gene TRBJ2-6; unclear D gene. V gave up 5 bases and J gave up 0 bases, with 8 bases separating them. From germline, CDR1 is SGHAT and CDR2 FQNNGV. The CDR3 covers 15 residues. CDR3 loop: CASSPPGSGANVLTF. The DNA of the CDR3 is TGTGCCAGCAGCCCCCCCGGCTCTGGGGCCAACGTCCTGACTTTC.

The gene calls are TRBV20-1 and TRBJ2-2; TRBD1 agrees at 8 bases. Germline V CDR1 and CDR2: DFQATT, SNEGSKA (reference sequence). This CDR3 region has 16 residues. J was trimmed by 4 bases and V by 3 bases; bases with no gene match: 10. The CDR3 DNA reads as TGCAGTGCTAGTGGGACAGGAGATGTTTTCACCGGGGAGCTGTTTTTT. Protein: CSASGTGDVFTGELFF.

J is TRBJ1-4 and V is TRBV5-6, with 9 nucleotides matching TRBD1. The CDR3 loop spans 17 amino acids. Losses at the gene ends were 4 bases for V and 0 bases for J; bases not matched to a gene: 7. Germline values: CDR1 SGHDT, CDR2 YYEEEE. The CDR3: CASSGTGRGSTNEKLFF. For the CDR3, the DNA is TGTGCCAGCAGCGGGACAGGGAGGGGGTCAACTAATGAAAAACTGTTTTTT.

The chain recombines TRBV3-1 (or the pseudogene TRBV3-2) with TRBJ1-1; weak D call: TRBD1 (5 bases). This CDR3 region has 14 residues. Germline values: CDR1 LGHDT, CDR2 YNNKEL (reference sequence). Deletions cut 3 bases from V and 3 bases from J, with 11 bases between. The CDR3 nucleotides read TGTGCCAGCAGCCAGCCAGGGTTGGACACTGAAGCTTTCTTT. Its protein is CASSQPGLDTEAFF.

This chain connects TRBV5-1 to TRBJ2-1; D is unclear. Germline CDR1 is SGHRS and CDR2 is YFSETQ. CDR3 size: 13 residues. V was shortened by 4 bases and J by 5 bases, with 10 bases between the two germline ends. CDR3 DNA sequence: TGCGCCAGCAGCCCCAGTCCAAACAATGAGCAGTTCTTC. This encodes CASSPSPNNEQFF.

The table lists this clone with a few counts. This rearrangement joins TRBV5-6 to TRBJ1-5; D might be TRBD1 (6 bases). Trimming removed 4 bases at V and 0 bases at J, with 14 bases between. The CDR3 contains 16 residues. Germline assignment: CDR1 SGHDT and CDR2 YYEEEE. CDR3 coding DNA: TGTGCCAGCAGCCAGAAGACAGGACTTAGCAATCAGCCCCAGCATTTT. Translation: CASSQKTGLSNQPQHF.

The J gene is TRBJ1-2, the V gene TRBV5-5, with 11 bases that match TRBD1. V gave up 2 bases and J gave up 8 bases; unmatched junction bases: 5. CDR3 length: 14 amino acids. Germline V CDR1 and CDR2: SGHKS, YYEKEE (reference sequence). DNA for the CDR3: TGTGCCAGCAGCTTTGGGACAGGGGGGCGAGGCTACACCTTC. This gives the protein CASSFGTGGRGYTF.

This chain joins TRBV5-4 and TRBJ1-2, with 7 nucleotides matching TRBD1. In germline, CDR1 is SGHNT, CDR2 YYREEE (reference sequence). The junction had 10 bases not matched to a gene; V was cut back by 4 bases and J by 4 bases. The CDR3 sequence is 15 residues long. CDR3 coding DNA: TGTGCCAGCAGCGTTCCTGGACAGGCAGCCTATGGCTACACCTTC. Amino acids: CASSVPGQAAYGYTF.

The rearrangement joins TRBV6-1 to TRBJ1-6; the D gene is possibly TRBD1 (6 bases). With 2 bases removed from V and 5 bases from J, the gap between germline ends came to 10 bases. Germline lookup yields CDR1 MNHNS and CDR2 SASEGT. This CDR3 has 15 residues. The CDR3 is CASSEMGADNSPLHF. The CDR3 DNA sequence: TGTGCCAGCAGTGAAATGGGGGCGGATAATTCACCCCTCCACTTT.

The V gene is TRBV19, the J gene TRBJ1-1; a weak D match, TRBD1 (5 bases). The CDR3 consists of 13 residues. V lost 6 bases and J 2 bases, leaving 10 bases between the germline ends. From germline, CDR1 is LNHDA and CDR2 SQIVND (reference sequence). CDR3 protein: CASRSGYNTEAFF. In nucleotides, the CDR3 is TGTGCCAGTAGGTCAGGGTACAACACTGAAGCTTTCTTT.

This clone has just a few counts. The chain employs TRBV12-5 and TRBJ1-1; 9 bases agree with TRBD1. Germline-derived CDR1 and CDR2 are LGHNT and FRNRAP. Trimming took 3 bases from V and 1 from J; bases not matched to a gene: 6. The CDR3 runs 16 residues. CDR3 residues: CASGFDTGGGNTEAFF. DNA of the CDR3: TGTGCTAGTGGTTTCGATACAGGGGGCGGGAACACTGAAGCTTTCTTT.